This T cell receptor beta chain was captured in a study of shared clonotypes between healthy human individuals. Naive-designated CD8 cells lacked CD45RO, were positively enriched for CCR7, and omitted terminally differentiated effector memory CD45RA+ cells. Repertoires were generated with immunoSEQ multiplex PCR, while TCRdb's copy carries only in-frame clones and drops some. The sample records about 2 million clones, about 95% being singletons. The CDR3 loop spans 15 amino acids. Germline V CDR1 and CDR2: MNHEY, SVGAGI. V lost 4 bases and J 0 bases, leaving 10 bases between the germline ends. The rearrangement uses TRBV6-5 and TRBJ2-1; a possible D gene is TRBD1 (5 bases). The specimen sequenced was naive CD8+ T cells sorted from blood. The sequence was collected from a man aged 18 to 35 in good health. CDR3 DNA: TGTGCCAGCAGTTGGGGCCTGAGCTCCTACAATGAGCAGTTCTTC. Translating it yields CASSWGLSSYNEQFF.